This T cell receptor (beta chain) was sequenced during a study of T cells after posttransplantation cyclophosphamide. Profiling relied on immunoSEQ multiplex PCR, and the TCRdb table lists in-frame clones only, not all of them. The data show 20,000 or so clones, with about nine tenths seen just once and about 6.7% held by the top ten. The CDR3 extends over 15 amino acids. Germline lookup yields CDR1 SEHNR and CDR2 FQNEAQ (reference sequence). V lost 5 bases, J lost 4 bases, and 5 bases stayed unmatched. In the case of this clone: Its cognate antigen is unknown.

Study results and caveats: After PTCy, TRB diversity resembled that of CNI/methotrexate controls. Donor CD8+ memory clones often dominated recipient blood repertoires at later times. Blood and skin or GI T cell repertoires showed limited TRB overlap.

Treatment was busulfan-fludarabine conditioning, a marrow graft, and cyclophosphamide on days +3 and +4. The origin of this receptor is a female patient aged 40-49 years who received an allogeneic stem cell transplant from a related donor, was CMV-positive, and had no GVHD. Some T cells may have come from the graft donor. The chain carries TRBV7-9 and TRBJ1-4; 9 bases are a match to TRBD1. The source was PBMCs, collected after allogeneic stem cell transplant with posttransplant cyclophosphamide. The CDR3 region is CASSGTGTFNEKLFF. As DNA, the CDR3 is TGTGCCAGCAGCGGGACAGGGACCTTTAATGAAAAACTGTTTTTT. Full variable domain (outside the CDR3, taken from reference TRBV7-9 and TRBJ1-4): DTGVSQNPRHKITKRGQNVTFRCDPISEHNRLYWYRQTLGQGPEFLTYFQNEAQLEKSRLLSDRFSAERPKGSFSTLEIQRTEQGDSAMYLCASSGTGTFNEKLFFGSGTQLSVL.